The rows below give T cell receptor beta chains drawn from one sample of a study of CD8 T cells in Susac syndrome. TCRdb passed the immunoSEQ multiplex PCR reads through MiXCR, listing each CDR3 protein once. The profile shows some 50,000 distinct CDR3 sequences, around 93% of them singletons. The sample comprised CD8+ T cells from PBMCs. The receptors stem from a human donor with Susac syndrome. CDR3s include the opening cysteine and the closing phenylalanine or tryptophan. D genes are given only for firm matches. Only some rows state a clone size, as once, few, many or a class for expanded clones.

v_gene: TRBV3-1; d_gene: .; abundance: .; j_gene: TRBJ2-5; CDR3aa: CASSQPRDPVKTQYF; CDR3nt: TGTGCCAGCAGCCAACCCCGGGACCCCGTAAAGACCCAGTACTTC
v_gene: TRBV9; d_gene: .; abundance: .; j_gene: TRBJ2-3; CDR3aa: CASSVGVF; CDR3nt: TGTGCCAGCAGCGTAGGGGTTTTT
v_gene: TRBV4-3; d_gene: .; abundance: .; j_gene: TRBJ2-7; CDR3aa: CASSQDPKDTYEQYF; CDR3nt: TGCGCCAGCAGCCAAGATCCGAAGGATACCTACGAGCAGTACTTC
v_gene: TRBV3-1; d_gene: TRBD2; abundance: .; j_gene: TRBJ2-1; CDR3aa: CASSREAGGMNNEQFF; CDR3nt: TGTGCCAGCAGCCGAGAAGCGGGGGGCATGAACAATGAGCAGTTCTTC
v_gene: TRBV5-1; d_gene: .; abundance: once; j_gene: TRBJ1-6; CDR3aa: CASSNRQLYNSPLHF; CDR3nt: TGCGCCAGCAGCAACAGACAGCTCTATAATTCACCCCTCCACTTT
v_gene: TRBV25-1; d_gene: .; abundance: .; j_gene: TRBJ2-5; CDR3aa: CASSELGSQETQYF; CDR3nt: TGTGCCAGCAGTGAATTGGGCAGTCAGGAGACCCAGTACTTC
v_gene: TRBV29-1; d_gene: .; abundance: .; j_gene: TRBJ1-1; CDR3aa: CSVESDRTNTEAFF; CDR3nt: TGCAGCGTTGAGTCGGACAGAACGAACACTGAAGCTTTCTTT
v_gene: TRBV4-3; d_gene: TRBD1; abundance: .; j_gene: TRBJ2-5; CDR3aa: CASSQARQGQETQYF; CDR3nt: TGCGCCAGCAGCCAAGCCCGACAGGGACAAGAGACCCAGTACTTC
v_gene: TRBV29-1; d_gene: .; abundance: .; j_gene: TRBJ2-7; CDR3aa: CSVTGLSAYEQYF; CDR3nt: TGCAGCGTGACGGGCCTTAGTGCCTACGAGCAGTACTTC
v_gene: TRBV7-2; d_gene: .; abundance: .; j_gene: TRBJ2-3; CDR3aa: CASSLKSSDTQYF; CDR3nt: TGTGCCAGCAGCTTAAAGTCCTCAGATACGCAGTATTTT
v_gene: TRBV29-1; d_gene: .; abundance: .; j_gene: TRBJ1-2; CDR3aa: CSANRANYGYTF; CDR3nt: TGCAGCGCCAACAGGGCAAACTATGGCTACACCTTC
v_gene: TRBV15; d_gene: .; abundance: .; j_gene: TRBJ2-1; CDR3aa: CATSLTGIYNEQFF; CDR3nt: TGTGCCACCAGCTTAACCGGGATCTACAATGAGCAGTTCTTC
v_gene: TRBV11-2; d_gene: .; abundance: .; j_gene: TRBJ2-5; CDR3aa: CASSLETQYF; CDR3nt: TGTGCCAGCAGCTTAGAGACCCAGTACTTC
v_gene: TRBV4-1; d_gene: .; abundance: .; j_gene: TRBJ1-2; CDR3aa: CASSQKQVNYGYTF; CDR3nt: TGCGCCAGCAGCCAAAAGCAGGTTAACTATGGCTACACCTTC
v_gene: TRBV20-1; d_gene: TRBD2; abundance: .; j_gene: TRBJ2-1; CDR3aa: CSARTSGDYNEQFF; CDR3nt: TGCAGTGCTAGGACTAGCGGGGACTACAATGAGCAGTTCTTC
v_gene: TRBV20-1; d_gene: .; abundance: once; j_gene: TRBJ2-7; CDR3aa: CSASSRLAYEQYF; CDR3nt: TGCAGTGCTAGTTCCAGGTTGGCCTACGAGCAGTACTTC
v_gene: TRBV23-1; d_gene: .; abundance: .; j_gene: TRBJ2-7; CDR3aa: CASTHRFAYEQYF; CDR3nt: TGCGCCAGCACCCACAGGTTCGCCTACGAGCAGTACTTC
v_gene: TRBV28; d_gene: .; abundance: .; j_gene: TRBJ1-2; CDR3aa: CASSLDFGTGYGYTF; CDR3nt: TGTGCCAGCAGTTTAGATTTCGGGACGGGCTATGGCTACACCTTC
v_gene: TRBV29-1; d_gene: .; abundance: .; j_gene: TRBJ2-5; CDR3aa: CSVADGYQETQYF; CDR3nt: TGCAGCGTGGCCGACGGGTACCAAGAGACCCAGTACTTC
v_gene: TRBV29-1; d_gene: TRBD1; abundance: .; j_gene: TRBJ2-7; CDR3aa: CSVWTGREQYF; CDR3nt: TGCAGCGTCTGGACAGGGAGAGAGCAGTACTTC
v_gene: TRBV18; d_gene: .; abundance: .; j_gene: TRBJ2-3; CDR3aa: CASSPQIIEHTDTQYF; CDR3nt: TGTGCCAGCTCACCACAAATCATAGAACACACAGATACGCAGTATTTT
v_gene: TRBV20-1; d_gene: .; abundance: .; j_gene: TRBJ2-7; CDR3aa: CSASHQGRYYEQYF; CDR3nt: TGCAGTGCTTCTCATCAGGGGCGATACTACGAGCAGTACTTC